This TCR beta chain was identified during a study of T cell responses to AZD1222 COVID-19 vaccine. Study-wide findings and caveats: White British ancestry dominated among donors, who included more females, and clonal diversity was possibly underestimated. Sampling captured repertoires only after the peak T cell response.

As concerns this clone: Antigen unknown.

Germline V CDR1 and CDR2: SGHTA, FQGNSA. Trimming took off 3 bases at V and 8 bases at J, with 10 bases between the two ends. The CDR3 has 12 amino acids. Sequenced by immunoSEQ multiplex PCR; TCRdb stores in-frame clones only, minus some. The data contain more than 25,000 clones, around nine tenths of them singletons. This specimen consisted of peripheral blood, obtained on day 0 of AZD1222 vaccination. J is TRBJ1-2 and V is TRBV7-2, with a possible D match to TRBD1 (6 bases). The TCR comes from an adult in good health. The CDR3 loop reads CASSFTGLGYTF. The CDR3 DNA sequence: TGTGCCAGCAGCTTCACAGGGTTGGGCTACACCTTC.